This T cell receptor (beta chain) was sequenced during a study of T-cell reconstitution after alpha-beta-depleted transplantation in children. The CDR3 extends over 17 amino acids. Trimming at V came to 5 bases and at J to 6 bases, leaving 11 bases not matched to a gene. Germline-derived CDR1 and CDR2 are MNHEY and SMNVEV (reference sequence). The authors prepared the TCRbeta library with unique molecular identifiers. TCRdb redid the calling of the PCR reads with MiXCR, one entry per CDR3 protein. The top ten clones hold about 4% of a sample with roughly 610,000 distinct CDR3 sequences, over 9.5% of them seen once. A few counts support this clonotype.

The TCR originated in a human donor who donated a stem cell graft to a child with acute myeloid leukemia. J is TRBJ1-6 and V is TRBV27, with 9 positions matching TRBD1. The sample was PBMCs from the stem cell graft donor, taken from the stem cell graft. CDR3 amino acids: CASSDPAGTGRNSPLHF. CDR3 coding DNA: TGTGCCAGCAGTGACCCGGCCGGGACAGGGCGTAATTCACCCCTCCACTTT.